The 8 T cell receptor beta chains in this list originate from one sample, sequenced in a study of regulatory T cells in long-lasting Graves disease. Time point denoted: newly diagnosed GD, antithyroid drugs for less than 3 months. PBMCs were the source of the RNA used for TCR sequencing. Construction of the TCR beta libraries employed iRepertoire HTBI primers in conjunction with Arm-PCR of CDR3 regions. TCRdb re-analysed the multiplex PCR reads in MiXCR, keeping a single row per CDR3 protein. Among 350,000 to 500,000 distinct CDR3 sequences, about 15% were seen once, and the ten largest hold 9.5% to 12%. The same data also contributed to another study, on T cells in Graves' hyperthyroidism and ophthalmopathy.

This sample comprised peripheral blood mononuclear cells (PBMCs), obtained at new diagnosis, from a patient treated with antithyroid drugs. All receptors derive from a woman in her twenties or thirties with Graves disease.

At least ten counts were recorded for this clonotype. This sequence joins TRBV5-1 and TRBJ2-1; tentative D call: TRBD2 (5 bases). The germline gives CDR1 SGHRS, CDR2 YFSETQ. The CDR3 is 13 amino acids. Trimming pared 4 bases from V and 7 bases from J, leaving 12 bases between. DNA of the CDR3: TGCGCCAGCAGCCGTGAATGGGAGAATGAGCAGTTCTTC. As protein: CASSREWENEQFF.

This clonotype has only a few counts. The V and J genes are TRBV6-9 and TRBJ1-1; D uncertain. Germline V gene lookup returns CDR1 MNHGY and CDR2 SVAAGI. The CDR3 runs to 14 residues. V was cut by 3 bases and J by 0 bases, with 8 bases left in between. CDR3 DNA: TGTGCCAGCAGTTACGGTCTCATGAACACTGAAGCTTTCTTT. This gives the protein CASSYGLMNTEAFF.

This clonotype occurred many times. The gene calls are TRBV7-8 and TRBJ2-7; the D gene could be TRBD1 or TRBD2 (5 bases each). CDR1 is SGHVS, CDR2 FQNEAQ, per germline. This CDR3 region has 16 residues. Trimming took 1 base from V and 0 from J, leaving 13 bases between them. CDR3 loop: CASSLESGPSSYEQYF. The CDR3 region has the DNA TGTGCCAGCAGCTTAGAGTCGGGACCGAGCTCCTACGAGCAGTACTTC.

The chain combines TRBV4-1 with TRBJ1-6; TRBD1 matches at 7 bases. The CDR3 has 15 residues. The germline V gene has CDR1 MGHRA and CDR2 YSYEKL. V lost 1 base to trimming and J lost 8 bases; unmatched junction nucleotides: 5. In DNA, the CDR3 is TGCGCCAGCAGCCAAGGACAGGGTATTGATTCACCCCTCCACTTT. As protein: CASSQGQGIDSPLHF.

The genes are TRBV19 and TRBJ1-5; 10 bases fit TRBD1. Germline-derived CDR1 and CDR2 are LNHDA and SQIVND (reference sequence). V lost 6 bases and J lost 8; bases outside the gene matches: 4. This CDR3 comprises 13 residues. CDR3 region: CASSKDRGEPQHF. CDR3 sequence (DNA): TGTGCCAGTAGCAAGGACAGGGGGGAGCCCCAGCATTTT.

This clonotype was recorded many times. This rearrangement joins TRBV12-3 or TRBV12-4 to TRBJ2-5, with TRBD1 matching over 7 bases. This CDR3 region has 14 residues. V lost 4 bases, J lost 2 bases, and 4 bases stayed unmatched. The CDR3 DNA is TGTGCCAGCAGTTCCGGGACAGAACAAGAGACCCAGTACTTC. Its protein is CASSSGTEQETQYF.

This clonotype was seen ten or more times. V and J are TRBV7-8 and TRBJ2-1; D is undetermined. Germline lookup yields CDR1 SGHVS and CDR2 FQNEAQ. Trimming left V 2 bases short and J 4 bases short, with 15 bases between. There are 16 residues in the CDR3. CDR3 region: CASSLILALRYNEQFF. The CDR3 DNA sequence: TGTGCCAGCAGCTTAATTTTGGCTCTTAGATACAATGAGCAGTTCTTC.

This clonotype was counted many times. CDR3 loop: CASSHSNEQFF. The CDR3 DNA is TGTGCCAGCAGCCATTCGAATGAGCAGTTCTTC. The chain employs TRBV3-1 and TRBJ2-1; D not certain. Germline V gene sequence: CDR1 LGHDT, CDR2 YNNKEL (reference sequence). The CDR3 length is 11 residues. The V and J ends lost 3 bases and 7 bases respectively, with 4 bases between them.